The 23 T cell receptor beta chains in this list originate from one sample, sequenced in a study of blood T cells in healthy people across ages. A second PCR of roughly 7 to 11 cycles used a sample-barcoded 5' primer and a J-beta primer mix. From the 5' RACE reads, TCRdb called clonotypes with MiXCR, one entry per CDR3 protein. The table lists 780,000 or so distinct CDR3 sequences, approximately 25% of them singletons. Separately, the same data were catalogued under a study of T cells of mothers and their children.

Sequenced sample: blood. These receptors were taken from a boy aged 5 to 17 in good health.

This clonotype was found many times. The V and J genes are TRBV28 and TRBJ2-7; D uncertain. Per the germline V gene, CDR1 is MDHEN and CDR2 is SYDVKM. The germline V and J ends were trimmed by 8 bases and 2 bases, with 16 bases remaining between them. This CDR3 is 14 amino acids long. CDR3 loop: CASRIRVPPYEQYF. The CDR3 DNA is TGTGCCAGCCGAATCCGGGTCCCTCCCTACGAGCAGTACTTC.

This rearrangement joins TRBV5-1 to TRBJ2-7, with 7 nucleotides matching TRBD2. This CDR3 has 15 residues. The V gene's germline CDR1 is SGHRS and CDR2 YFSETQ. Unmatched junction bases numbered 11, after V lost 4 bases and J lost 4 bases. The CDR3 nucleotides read TGCGCCAGCAGCCCGGGGCAAACCGGGGGGTACGAGCAGTACTTC. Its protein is CASSPGQTGGYEQYF.

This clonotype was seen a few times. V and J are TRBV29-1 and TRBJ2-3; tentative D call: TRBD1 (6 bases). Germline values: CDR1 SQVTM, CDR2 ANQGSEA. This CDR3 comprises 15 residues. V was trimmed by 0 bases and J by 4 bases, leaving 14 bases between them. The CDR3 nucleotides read TGCAGCGTTGAAGAATGGGGCAGGGGACCAGATACGCAGTATTTT. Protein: CSVEEWGRGPDTQYF.

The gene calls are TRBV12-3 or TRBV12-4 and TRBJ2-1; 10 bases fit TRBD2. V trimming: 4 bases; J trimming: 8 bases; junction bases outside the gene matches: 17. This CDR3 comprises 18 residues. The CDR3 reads CASSSLAGEHPVHDEQFF. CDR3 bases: TGTGCCAGCAGTTCCCTAGCGGGAGAGCACCCGGTCCACGATGAGCAGTTCTTC.

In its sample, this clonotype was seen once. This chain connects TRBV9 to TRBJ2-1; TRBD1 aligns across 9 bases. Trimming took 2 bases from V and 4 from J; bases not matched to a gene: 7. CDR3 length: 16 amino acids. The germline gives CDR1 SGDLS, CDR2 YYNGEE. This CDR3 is CASSVRDRVLYNEQFF. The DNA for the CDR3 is TGTGCCAGCAGCGTGAGGGACAGGGTGTTGTACAATGAGCAGTTCTTC.

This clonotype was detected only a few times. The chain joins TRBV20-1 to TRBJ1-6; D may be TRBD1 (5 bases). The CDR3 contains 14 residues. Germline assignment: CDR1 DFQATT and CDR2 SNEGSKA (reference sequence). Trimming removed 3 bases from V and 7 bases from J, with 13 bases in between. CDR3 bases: TGCAGTGCTAGGGGGACTCGAGGAAATTCACCCCTCCACTTT. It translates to CSARGTRGNSPLHF.

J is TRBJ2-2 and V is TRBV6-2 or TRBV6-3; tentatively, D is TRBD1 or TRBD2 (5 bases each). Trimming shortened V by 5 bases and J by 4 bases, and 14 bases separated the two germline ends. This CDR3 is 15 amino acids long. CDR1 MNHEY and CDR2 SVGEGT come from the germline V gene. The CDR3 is CASSNRDRGTGELFF. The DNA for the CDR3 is TGTGCCAGCAGTAACCGGGACCGCGGCACCGGGGAGCTGTTTTTT.

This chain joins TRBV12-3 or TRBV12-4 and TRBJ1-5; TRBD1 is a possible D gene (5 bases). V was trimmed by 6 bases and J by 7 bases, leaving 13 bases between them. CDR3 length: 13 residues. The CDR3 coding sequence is TGTGCCAGCAGGCAGCAGGGTGGACAGCCCCAGCATTTT. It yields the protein CASRQQGGQPQHF.

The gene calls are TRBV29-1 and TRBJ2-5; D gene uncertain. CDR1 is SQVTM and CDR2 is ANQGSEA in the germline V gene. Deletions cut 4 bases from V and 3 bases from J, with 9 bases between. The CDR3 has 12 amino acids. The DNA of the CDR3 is TGCAGCGTTGTCGGGCAAGAAGAGACCCAGTACTTC. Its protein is CSVVGQEETQYF.

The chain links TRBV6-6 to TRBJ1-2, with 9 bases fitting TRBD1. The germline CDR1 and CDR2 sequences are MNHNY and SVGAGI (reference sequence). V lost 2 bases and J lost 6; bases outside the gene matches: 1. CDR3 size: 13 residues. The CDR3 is CASSYGDRDGYTF. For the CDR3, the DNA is TGTGCCAGCAGTTACGGGGACAGGGATGGCTACACCTTC.

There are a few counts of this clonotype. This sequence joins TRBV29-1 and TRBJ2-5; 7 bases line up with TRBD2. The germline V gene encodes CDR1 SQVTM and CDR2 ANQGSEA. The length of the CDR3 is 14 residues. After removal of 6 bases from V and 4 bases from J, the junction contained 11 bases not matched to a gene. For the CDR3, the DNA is TGCAGCGTCGAGCACCGGACTAGAACAGAGACCCAGTACTTC. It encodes CSVEHRTRTETQYF.

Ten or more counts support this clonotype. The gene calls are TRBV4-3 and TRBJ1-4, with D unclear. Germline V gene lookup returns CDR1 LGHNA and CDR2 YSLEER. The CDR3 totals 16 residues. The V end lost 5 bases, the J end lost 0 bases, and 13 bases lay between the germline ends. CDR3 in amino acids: CASSYSTTATNEKLFF. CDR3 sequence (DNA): TGCGCCAGCAGCTACTCGACAACTGCAACTAATGAAAAACTGTTTTTT.

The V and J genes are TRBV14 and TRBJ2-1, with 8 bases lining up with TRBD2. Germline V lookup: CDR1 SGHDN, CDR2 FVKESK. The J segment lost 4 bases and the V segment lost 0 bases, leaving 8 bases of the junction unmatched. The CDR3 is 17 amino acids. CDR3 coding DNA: TGTGCCAGCAGCCAAGATCGGGGAGCGGGGGTTTACAATGAGCAGTTCTTC. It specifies CASSQDRGAGVYNEQFF.

The CDR3: CSKKTSSYEQYF. As DNA, the CDR3 is TGCAGCAAAAAGACTAGCTCCTACGAGCAGTACTTC. The chain links TRBV20-1 to TRBJ2-7, with a weak D call TRBD2 (6 bases). CDR1 and CDR2 from the germline V gene are DFQATT and SNEGSKA (reference sequence). The CDR3 has 12 residues.

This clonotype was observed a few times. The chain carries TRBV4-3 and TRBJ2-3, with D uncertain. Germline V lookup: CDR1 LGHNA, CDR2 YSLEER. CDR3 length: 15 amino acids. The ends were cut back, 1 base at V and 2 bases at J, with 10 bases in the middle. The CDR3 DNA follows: TGCGCCAGCAGCCAAGTAGGCATCCACACAGATACGCAGTATTTT. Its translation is CASSQVGIHTDTQYF.

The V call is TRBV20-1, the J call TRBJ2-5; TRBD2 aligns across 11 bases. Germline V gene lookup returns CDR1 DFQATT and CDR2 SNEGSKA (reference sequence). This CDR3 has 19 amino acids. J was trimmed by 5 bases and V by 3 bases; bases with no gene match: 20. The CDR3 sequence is CSASPRPLAGDYQEETQYF. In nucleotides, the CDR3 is TGCAGTGCTAGCCCTAGGCCACTAGCGGGGGACTACCAGGAGGAGACCCAGTACTTC.

The CDR3 region has the DNA TGTGCCAGCAGCTTAGGCGTGGAGGCGGGCAACACTGAAGCTTTCTTT. It yields the protein CASSLGVEAGNTEAFF. The chain joins TRBV7-9 to TRBJ1-1, with D unclear. The CDR3 is 16 residues long. V shed 1 base and J shed 2 bases, with 14 bases lying between them. CDR1 and CDR2 (germline): SEHNR, FQNEAQ (reference sequence).

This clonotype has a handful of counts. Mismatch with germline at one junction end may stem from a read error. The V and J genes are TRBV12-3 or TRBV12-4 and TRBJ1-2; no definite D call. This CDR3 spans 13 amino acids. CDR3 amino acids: CASSRGQYYDYTF. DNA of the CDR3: TGTGCCAGCAGTCGTGGGCAGTACTATGACTACACCTTC.

This CDR3 reads CASSSSGTGYNEQFF. The CDR3 DNA follows: TGTGCCAGCAGCTCTAGCGGGACGGGATACAATGAGCAGTTCTTC. The V gene is TRBV9, the J gene TRBJ2-1, with 9 bases that match TRBD2. The V and J ends lost 4 bases and 4 bases, in that order; junction bases with no gene match: 6. This CDR3 comprises 15 residues. Germline lookup yields CDR1 SGDLS and CDR2 YYNGEE.

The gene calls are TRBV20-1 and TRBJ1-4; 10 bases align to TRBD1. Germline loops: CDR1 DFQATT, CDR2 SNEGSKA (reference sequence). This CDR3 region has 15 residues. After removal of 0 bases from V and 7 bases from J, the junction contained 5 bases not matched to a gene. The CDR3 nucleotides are TGCAGTGCTAGAGATTACGGGACAGGGGTTGAAAAACTGTTTTTT. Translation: CSARDYGTGVEKLFF.

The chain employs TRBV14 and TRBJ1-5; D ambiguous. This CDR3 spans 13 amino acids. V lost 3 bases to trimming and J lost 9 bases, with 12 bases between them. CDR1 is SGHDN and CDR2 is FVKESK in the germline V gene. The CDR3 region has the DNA TGTGCCAGCAGCCAGGGAGTGGGTTGGCCCCAGCATTTT. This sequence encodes CASSQGVGWPQHF.

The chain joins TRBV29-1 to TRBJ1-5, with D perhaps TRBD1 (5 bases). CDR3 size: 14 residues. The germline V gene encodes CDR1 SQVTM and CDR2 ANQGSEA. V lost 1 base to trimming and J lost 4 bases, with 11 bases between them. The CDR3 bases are TGCAGCGTTGAAGTTGGGGGGGAGAATCAGCCCCAGCATTTT. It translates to CSVEVGGENQPQHF.

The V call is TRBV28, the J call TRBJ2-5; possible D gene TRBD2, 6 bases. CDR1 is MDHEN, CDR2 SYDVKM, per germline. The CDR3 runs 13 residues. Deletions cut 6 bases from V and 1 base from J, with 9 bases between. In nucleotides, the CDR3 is TGTGCCAGCAGAGAGGGACTCCAAGAGACCCAGTACTTC. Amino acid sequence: CASREGLQETQYF.